This T cell receptor (beta chain) derives from a study of shared clonotypes between healthy human individuals. Turning to the study itself: Donors consisted of a couple of women and a few men between 18 and 49.

Whole-study findings and limits: Clonotypes shared by all four donors outscored non-shared clonotypes in generation probability.

Points on this clone: Its target is unknown.

Trimming cost V 6 bases and J 8 bases, with 17 bases left between them. Germline V gene data show CDR1 as MNHEY and CDR2 as SVGAGI. There are 14 residues in the CDR3. It was across several immunoSEQ plates that each subset's genomic DNA was evenly split. Sequenced by immunoSEQ multiplex PCR; TCRdb stores in-frame clones only, minus some. The sample includes roughly 700,000 clones, roughly 70% of them seen just once. What was sequenced was memory CD4+ T cells sorted from blood. The subset here: CD45RA-negative fraction. The genes are TRBV6-5 and TRBJ1-5; perhaps TRBD1 as D (6 bases). This receptor was taken from a woman between 25 and 40 years old in good health. CDR3 DNA: TGTGCCAGCAGAAGTACAGGGAATGTTAAGCCCCAGCATTTT. Protein sequence: CASRSTGNVKPQHF.